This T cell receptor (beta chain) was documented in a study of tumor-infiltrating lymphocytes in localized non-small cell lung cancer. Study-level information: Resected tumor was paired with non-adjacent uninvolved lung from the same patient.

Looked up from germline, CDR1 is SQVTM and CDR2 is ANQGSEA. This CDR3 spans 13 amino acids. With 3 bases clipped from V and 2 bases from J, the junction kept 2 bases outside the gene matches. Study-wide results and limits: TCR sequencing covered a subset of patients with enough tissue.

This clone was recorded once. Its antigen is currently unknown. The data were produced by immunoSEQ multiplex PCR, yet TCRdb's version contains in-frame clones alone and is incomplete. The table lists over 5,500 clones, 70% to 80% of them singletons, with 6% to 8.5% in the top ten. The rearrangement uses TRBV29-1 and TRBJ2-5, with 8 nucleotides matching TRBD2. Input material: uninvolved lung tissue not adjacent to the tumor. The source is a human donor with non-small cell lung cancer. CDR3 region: CSVDRGGQETQYF. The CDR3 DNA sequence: TGCAGCGTTGATCGGGGGGGACAAGAGACCCAGTACTTC.